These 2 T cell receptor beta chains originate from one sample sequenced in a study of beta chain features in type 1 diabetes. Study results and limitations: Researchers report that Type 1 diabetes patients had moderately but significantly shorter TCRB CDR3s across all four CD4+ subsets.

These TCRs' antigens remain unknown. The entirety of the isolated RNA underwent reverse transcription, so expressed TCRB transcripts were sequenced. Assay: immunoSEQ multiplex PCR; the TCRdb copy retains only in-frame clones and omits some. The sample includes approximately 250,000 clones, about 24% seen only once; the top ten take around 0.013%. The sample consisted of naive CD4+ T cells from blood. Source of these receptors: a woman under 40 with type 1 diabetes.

For the CDR3, the DNA is TGTGCCAGCACATCAGGGGAGACCCAGTACTTC. It yields the protein CASTSGETQYF. The chain couples TRBV6-1 to TRBJ2-5, with D tentatively TRBD1 (5 bases). This CDR3 contains 11 residues. Per the germline V gene, CDR1 is MNHNS and CDR2 is SASEGT. The V gene lost 7 bases and the J gene lost 5 bases, with 8 bases spanning the gap.

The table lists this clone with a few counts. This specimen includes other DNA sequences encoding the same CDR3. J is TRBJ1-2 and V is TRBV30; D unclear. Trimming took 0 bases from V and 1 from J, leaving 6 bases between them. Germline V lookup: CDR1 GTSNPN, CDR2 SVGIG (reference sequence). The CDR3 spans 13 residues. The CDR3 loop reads CAWSVQVNYGYTF. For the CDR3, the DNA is TGTGCCTGGAGTGTACAAGTTAACTATGGCTACACCTTC.